Below, 4 T cell receptor beta chains from the same sample are listed, as sequenced in a study of vaccination effects on CD4 cells after COVID-19. Sequencing followed a ViraFEST assay step that expanded antigen-specific CD4+ T cells with viral peptide pools. CD4+ T cell isolation took place after less than 13 days of culture. Nucleocapsid antibodies stayed negative before and after vaccination, showing no earlier SARS-CoV-2 infection. Assay: immunoSEQ multiplex PCR; the TCRdb copy retains only in-frame clones and omits some. The table has under 55,000 clones, roughly 73% seen once. Antigens for these TCRs are unknown. The sample was CD4+ T cells from PBMCs cultured with HCoV-OC43 spike peptides, taken before COVID-19 vaccination. As for subset: HCoV-OC43 spike overlapping peptide pool stimulation. Source of these receptors: a human donor who received a COVID-19 vaccine.

CDR3 region: CASSQDSSQGLYSNQPQHF. CDR3 DNA sequence: TGCGCCAGCAGCCAAGATAGTTCGCAGGGATTATATAGCAATCAGCCCCAGCATTTT. The chain carries TRBV4-1 and TRBJ1-5; maybe TRBD1 (5 bases). The CDR3 has 19 amino acids. V gave up 0 bases and J gave up 0 bases, with 18 bases separating them. From germline, CDR1 is MGHRA and CDR2 YSYEKL.

The chain joins TRBV30 to TRBJ2-5; D remains ambiguous. Per germline, CDR1 GTSNPN and CDR2 SVGIG (reference sequence). Trimming cost V 0 bases and J 0 bases, with 2 bases left between them. This CDR3 comprises 12 residues. CDR3 DNA sequence: TGTGCCTGGAGTGTCCACCAAGAGACCCAGTACTTC. Translating it yields CAWSVHQETQYF.

The chain has TRBV6-2 or TRBV6-3 and TRBJ2-2; TRBD1 matches 10 bases. V lost 6 bases to trimming and J lost 9 bases; unmatched junction nucleotides: 16. This CDR3 is built from 17 residues. CDR1 and CDR2 from the germline V gene are MNHEY and SVGEGT. As DNA, the CDR3 is TGTGCCAGCAGCTCCGGGACAGGGGCCCTCGGGTTCCGGGAGCTGTTTTTT. The encoded protein is CASSSGTGALGFRELFF.

The chain uses TRBV9 and TRBJ2-3, with 7 bases that match TRBD1. Germline V CDR1 and CDR2: SGDLS, YYNGEE. CDR3 size: 16 residues. The V and J ends lost 4 bases and 0 bases, in that order; junction bases with no gene match: 8. The CDR3 here is CASSRQGWGSTDTQYF. The DNA of the CDR3 is TGTGCCAGCAGCAGACAGGGATGGGGGAGCACAGATACGCAGTATTTT.